Each of the 23 T cell receptor beta chains below was sequenced from the same sample in a study of identical twins. TCRdb called the 5' RACE reads again in MiXCR, with one record for every CDR3 protein. The sample has some 900,000 distinct CDR3 sequences; approximately 13% are singletons. In addition, the sample was reused for a study of yellow fever vaccine responses in identical twins.

Sequencing was done on a sample of PBMCs. The origin of the receptors is a young woman in good health.

This clonotype was detected many times. V gene TRBV29-1 combines with J gene TRBJ1-4; D uncertain. This CDR3 contains 13 residues. CDR1 and CDR2 from the germline V gene are SQVTM and ANQGSEA. With 7 bases removed from V and 8 bases from J, the gap between germline ends came to 17 bases. The CDR3 here is CSAVLGRGEKLFF. The CDR3 nucleotides read TGCAGCGCGGTTCTCGGGCGAGGGGAAAAACTGTTTTTT. Drawing the rest from reference TRBV29-1 and TRBJ1-4, the complete variable domain is SAVISQKPSRDICQRGTSLTIQCQVDSQVTMMFWYRQQPGQSLTLIATANQGSEATYESGFVIDKFPISRPNLTFSTLTVSNMSPEDSSIYLCSAVLGRGEKLFFGSGTQLSVL.

This clonotype was counted at least ten times. The chain has TRBV20-1 and TRBJ2-1; D uncertain. Between the trimmed V and J ends, which lost 3 bases and 4 bases, there was a span of 7 bases. This CDR3 spans 12 amino acids. CDR1 DFQATT and CDR2 SNEGSKA come from the germline V gene (reference sequence). The CDR3 DNA is TGCAGTGCTAGTTCCGGATACAATGAGCAGTTCTTC. It encodes CSASSGYNEQFF.

This clonotype was seen a handful of times. The chain recombines TRBV5-1 with TRBJ2-2; D is possibly TRBD1 (5 bases). The length of the CDR3 is 15 residues. CDR1 and CDR2 from the germline V gene are SGHRS and YFSETQ. The V and J ends lost 2 bases and 4 bases respectively, with 12 bases between them. In DNA form, the CDR3 reads TGCGCCAGCAGCTTTGGCAGTGGGGCCACCGGGGAGCTGTTTTTT. Translating it yields CASSFGSGATGELFF.

The chain carries TRBV12-3 or TRBV12-4 and TRBJ2-1; D is possibly TRBD1 (5 bases). V was pared by 6 bases and J by 10 bases, with 22 bases between. The CDR3 runs 15 residues. The CDR3 DNA reads as TGTGCCAGCAGCTTCGGACACTTCAACTCCATCGAGCAGTTCTTC. Translation: CASSFGHFNSIEQFF.

This clonotype was seen a few times. The chain employs TRBV2 and TRBJ1-2, with D unclear. V lost 2 bases and J 6 bases, leaving 10 bases between the germline ends. This CDR3 spans 13 amino acids. The V gene's germline CDR1 is SNHLY and CDR2 FYNNEI. CDR3 sequence reads: CASSEHSAHGYTF. The CDR3 DNA reads as TGTGCCAGCAGTGAACACTCGGCCCATGGCTACACCTTC. The variable domain in full, with the rest retrieved from reference TRBV2 and TRBJ1-2, is EPEVTQTPSHQVTQMGQEVILRCVPISNHLYFYWYRQILGQKVEFLVSFYNNEISEKSEIFDDQFSVERPDGSNFTLKIRSTKLEDSAMYFCASSEHSAHGYTFGSGTRLTVV.

The genes are TRBV12-3 or TRBV12-4 and TRBJ2-5; 8 bases are shared with TRBD2. The CDR3 has 16 residues. Losses at the gene ends were 1 base for V and 1 base for J; bases not matched to a gene: 5. CDR3 sequence: CASSLVGGGFQETQYF. In nucleotides, the CDR3 is TGTGCCAGCAGTTTAGTCGGGGGGGGATTCCAAGAGACCCAGTACTTC.

This clonotype was observed at least ten times. The chain combines TRBV6-1 with TRBJ1-5; the D gene is possibly TRBD1 (5 bases). Germline loops: CDR1 MNHNS, CDR2 SASEGT. V was pared by 5 bases and J by 1 base, with 9 bases between. This CDR3 is built from 14 residues. The chain's CDR3 is CASSPDTSNQPQHF. CDR3 bases: TGTGCCAGCAGTCCGGACACAAGCAATCAGCCCCAGCATTTT.

The rearrangement links TRBV7-2 to TRBJ2-1, with TRBD2 matching over 8 bases. From germline, CDR1 is SGHTA and CDR2 FQGNSA. After removal of 3 bases from V and 9 bases from J, the junction contained 10 bases not matched to a gene. The CDR3 is 15 amino acids. This CDR3 reads CASSFGFGGAVEQFF. The CDR3 coding sequence is TGTGCCAGCAGCTTCGGTTTCGGGGGGGCGGTTGAGCAGTTCTTC. Supplemented by reference TRBV7-2 and TRBJ2-1, the full variable domain reads GAGVSQSPSNKVTEKGKDVELRCDPISGHTALYWYRQSLGQGLEFLIYFQGNSAPDKSGLPSDRFSAERTGGSVSTLTIQRTQQEDSAVYLCASSFGFGGAVEQFFGPGTRLTVL.

The CDR3, as DNA: TGTGCCAGCAGCTTGTGGAGCGGGAGAATAGATACGCAGTATTTT. This sequence encodes CASSLWSGRIDTQYF. The chain combines TRBV7-3 with TRBJ2-3; 8 bases are shared with TRBD2. The CDR3 sequence is 15 residues long. V dropped 3 bases and J dropped 5; count of bases not matched to a gene: 7. Germline CDR1 SGHTA, CDR2 FQGTGA.

Points on this clonotype: Given a much more abundant clone one base away, this may be a read error. This chain links TRBV20-1 with TRBJ2-1, with 9 bases that match TRBD2. Germline CDR1 and CDR2: DFQATT and SNEGSKA (reference sequence). This CDR3 comprises 15 residues. The CDR3 nucleotides are TGCTGTGCTAGTTCCAGCGGGGGGCCTTACAATGAGCAGTTCTTC. Translated, it gives CCASSSGGPYNEQFF.

The V gene is TRBV28, the J gene TRBJ1-1; the D is unclear. V gave up 7 bases and J gave up 5 bases, with 11 bases separating them. CDR3 length equals 12 residues. CDR1 and CDR2 from the germline V gene are MDHEN and SYDVKM. The CDR3 nucleotides are TGTGCCAGCACAAGACTGGGAACTGAAGCTTTCTTT. It yields the protein CASTRLGTEAFF.

This rearrangement joins TRBV4-1 to TRBJ2-7; D call uncertain. Deletions cut 0 bases from V and 1 base from J, with 13 bases between. This CDR3 has 16 amino acids. Germline V gives CDR1 MGHRA, CDR2 YSYEKL. The CDR3 is CASSQDDRGRSYEQYF. CDR3 DNA: TGCGCCAGCAGCCAAGATGACCGCGGACGGTCCTACGAGCAGTACTTC.

The chain is built from TRBV5-6 and TRBJ2-1; 7 bases fit TRBD2. The germline gives CDR1 SGHDT, CDR2 YYEEEE. The junction had 7 bases not matched to a gene; V was cut back by 0 bases and J by 4 bases. The CDR3 loop spans 16 amino acids. The CDR3 DNA sequence: TGTGCCAGCAGCTTGGTAGCGACTAGCAATTACAATGAGCAGTTCTTC. Encoded protein: CASSLVATSNYNEQFF.

The rearrangement uses TRBV5-6 and TRBJ2-7, with D perhaps TRBD1 (6 bases). The V gene lost 4 bases and the J gene lost 0 bases, with 11 bases spanning the gap. There are 14 residues in the CDR3. Germline lookup yields CDR1 SGHDT and CDR2 YYEEEE. CDR3 bases: TGTGCCAGCAGCCCCTGGGACAACTCCTACGAGCAGTACGTC. Residues: CASSPWDNSYEQYV.

This clonotype was detected ten times or more. V and J are TRBV12-3 or TRBV12-4 and TRBJ1-5; D is undetermined. Trimming left V 7 bases short and J 0 bases short, with 13 bases between. The CDR3 spans 15 residues. The CDR3 DNA follows: TGTGCCAGCACCCTAGATAGTCGTAGCAATCAGCCCCAGCATTTT. Protein: CASTLDSRSNQPQHF.

This clonotype was seen a handful of times. The chain employs TRBV7-6 and TRBJ2-1, with 10 bases that match TRBD2. Trimming at V came to 2 bases and at J to 4 bases, leaving 8 bases not matched to a gene. The CDR3 is 17 residues long. Per germline, CDR1 SGHVS and CDR2 FNYEAQ. The CDR3 loop reads CASSLYLAGVGYNEQFF. The CDR3 nucleotides are TGTGCCAGCAGCTTATATCTAGCGGGAGTGGGGTACAATGAGCAGTTCTTC.

This clonotype was counted many times. The chain couples TRBV12-3 or TRBV12-4 to TRBJ1-5; no firm D call. This CDR3 comprises 14 residues. Trimming removed 7 bases from V and 4 bases from J, with 14 bases in between. The chain's CDR3 is CASTPVGSNQPQHF. The CDR3 nucleotides are TGTGCCAGCACCCCGGTGGGGTCTAATCAGCCCCAGCATTTT.

This clonotype was seen many times. The genes are TRBV5-6 and TRBJ1-2; D gene ambiguous. Germline loops: CDR1 SGHDT, CDR2 YYEEEE. Deletions cut 3 bases from V and 8 bases from J, with 20 bases between. This CDR3 has 15 residues. CDR3 in amino acids: CASSSVLDGFFGYTF. CDR3 DNA: TGTGCCAGCAGCTCGGTACTGGACGGGTTCTTCGGCTACACCTTC.

The genes are TRBV5-4 and TRBJ1-2; TRBD1 matches at 9 bases. V lost 4 bases, J lost 7 bases, and 8 bases stayed unmatched. The CDR3 has 14 amino acids. The germline V gene has CDR1 SGHNT and CDR2 YYREEE (reference sequence). CDR3 DNA sequence: TGTGCCAGCAGCCACCAACAGGGGGCGCGTGGCTACACCTTC. This codes for CASSHQQGARGYTF.

The rearrangement links TRBV27 to TRBJ2-1; 11 nucleotides match TRBD2. With V trimmed by 6 bases and J by 8 bases, 3 bases remained unmatched. The CDR3 loop spans 13 amino acids. Germline V gene sequence: CDR1 MNHEY, CDR2 SMNVEV (reference sequence). The CDR3 bases are TGTGCCAGCAGATCGGGACTAGCGGATGAGCAGTTCTTC. This translates into CASRSGLADEQFF.

This chain links TRBV20-1 with TRBJ2-3; no reliable D call. Trimming pared 5 bases from V and 0 bases from J, leaving 18 bases between. The CDR3 length is 16 residues. Germline V CDR1 and CDR2: DFQATT, SNEGSKA (reference sequence). Written as DNA, the CDR3 is TGCAGTGCTCTCCCCTCGATCCGAACTAGCACAGATACGCAGTATTTT. Translated: CSALPSIRTSTDTQYF.

The sample holds a few counts of this clonotype. The V call is TRBV5-1, the J call TRBJ2-1, with D perhaps matching TRBD1 or TRBD2 (6 bases each). Germline V lookup: CDR1 SGHRS, CDR2 YFSETQ. V was trimmed by 4 bases and J by 8 bases, leaving 19 bases between them. The CDR3 covers 15 residues. CDR3 amino acids: CASSGGGTPTYEQFF. CDR3 nucleotide sequence: TGCGCCAGCAGCGGTGGGGGGACACCCACCTATGAGCAGTTCTTC.

V usage is TRBV5-1 and J usage is TRBJ2-3, with D maybe TRBD2 (7 bases). The CDR3 sequence is 15 residues long. CDR1 SGHRS and CDR2 YFSETQ come from the germline V gene. V gave up 6 bases and J gave up 1 base, with 15 bases separating them. CDR3 nucleotide sequence: TGCGCCAGCACCCACGGCGGGGGCGGCACAGATACGCAGTATTTT. Translating it yields CASTHGGGGTDTQYF.